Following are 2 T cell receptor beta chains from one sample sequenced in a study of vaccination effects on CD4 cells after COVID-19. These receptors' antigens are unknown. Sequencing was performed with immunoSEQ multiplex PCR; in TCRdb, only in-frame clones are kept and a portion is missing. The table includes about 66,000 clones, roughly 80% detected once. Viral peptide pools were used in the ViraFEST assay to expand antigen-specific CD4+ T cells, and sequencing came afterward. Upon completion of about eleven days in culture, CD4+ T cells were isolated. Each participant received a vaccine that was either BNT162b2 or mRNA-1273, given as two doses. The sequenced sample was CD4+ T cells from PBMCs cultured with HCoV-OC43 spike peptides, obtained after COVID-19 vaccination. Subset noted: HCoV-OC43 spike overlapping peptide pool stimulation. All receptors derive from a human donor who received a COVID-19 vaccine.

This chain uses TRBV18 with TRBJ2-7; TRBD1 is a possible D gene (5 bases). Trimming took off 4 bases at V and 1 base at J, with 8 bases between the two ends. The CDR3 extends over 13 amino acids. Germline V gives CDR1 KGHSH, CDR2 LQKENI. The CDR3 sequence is CASSRQRSYEQYV. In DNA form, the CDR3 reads TGTGCCAGCTCACGACAGAGGTCCTACGAGCAGTACGTC.

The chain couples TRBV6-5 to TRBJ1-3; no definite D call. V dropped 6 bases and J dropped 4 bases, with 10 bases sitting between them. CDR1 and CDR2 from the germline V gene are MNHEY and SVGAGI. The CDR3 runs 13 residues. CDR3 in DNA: TGTGCCAGCAGGGCAGCGGTCGGAAACACCATATATTTT. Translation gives CASRAAVGNTIYF.